These 10 T cell receptor beta chains share one sample of origin, sequenced in a study of T-cell reconstitution after alpha-beta-depleted transplantation in children (dated by TCRdb to the mid-2010s). The intended sense of this specimen's treatment or condition label: allogeneic hematopoietic cell transplantation with graft depleted of TCRalphabeta T cells and CD19 B cells. The library was prepared using PCR. The reads were generated on an Illumina HiSeq 2500. To normalize quantification of the TCRbeta repertoire, the TCR libraries were built with molecular barcoding that relied on unique molecular identifiers. TCRdb reran the public reads through fastp at Q25 and MiXCR, keeping productive beta chains. Each CDR3 protein gets just one entry, which takes the most common genes and DNA from the rows behind it. The sample table lists 280,000 or so distinct CDR3 sequences, about 9.9% of them with a count of one. The top ten hold around 24% of the sample.

The sequencing used peripheral blood, collected 180 days after TCRalphabeta/CD19-depleted stem cell transplant. These receptors came from a male patient aged 2 to 10 who had a stem cell transplant for chronic granulomatous disease, so the T cells may come from the graft donor.

The chain combines TRBV10-2 with TRBJ2-2; D is perhaps TRBD1 or TRBD2 (6 bases each). The CDR3 has 15 amino acids. Trimming shortened V by 8 bases and J by 2 bases, and 15 bases separated the two germline ends. Germline CDR1 reads WSHSY; CDR2 reads SAAADI. CDR3 bases: TGCGCCAGCTCCCTGGGGGGCTTCAACACCGGGGAGCTGTTTTTT. It specifies CASSLGGFNTGELFF.

This clonotype showed up many times. The chain employs TRBV5-1 and TRBJ1-2, with no clear D. This CDR3 is built from 14 residues. Germline V gives CDR1 SGHRS, CDR2 YFSETQ. Deletions cut 2 bases from V and 0 bases from J, with 8 bases between. CDR3: CASSLSQANYGYTF. DNA of the CDR3: TGCGCCAGCAGCTTATCCCAAGCTAACTATGGCTACACCTTC. Complete variable domain (other parts from reference TRBV5-1 and TRBJ1-2): KAGVTQTPRYLIKTRGQQVTLSCSPISGHRSVSWYQQTPGQGLQFLFEYFSETQRNKGNFPGRFSGRQFSNSRSEMNVSTLELGDSALYLCASSLSQANYGYTFGSGTRLTVV.

This clonotype was observed at least ten times. The chain's CDR3 is CASSAGLAYYEQYF. The CDR3 bases are TGTGCCAGCAGTGCGGGACTAGCGTATTACGAGCAGTACTTC. This rearrangement joins TRBV2 to TRBJ2-7; 10 bases fit TRBD2. The V gene's germline CDR1 is SNHLY and CDR2 FYNNEI. The CDR3 has 14 amino acids. V dropped 4 bases and J dropped 4; count of bases not matched to a gene: 4.

This clonotype was observed many times. The rearrangement joins TRBV5-1 to TRBJ2-1; D is undetermined. Germline V gene data show CDR1 as SGHRS and CDR2 as YFSETQ. V gave up 4 bases and J gave up 4 bases, with 6 bases separating them. The CDR3 consists of 12 residues. The CDR3 bases are TGCGCCAGCAGCCATGCGTACAATGAGCAGTTCTTC. Translated: CASSHAYNEQFF.

This clonotype was seen once. A much larger clone lies one base from this, so it may be a read error. J is TRBJ2-7 and V is TRBV24-1; maybe TRBD2 (5 bases). Per the germline V gene, CDR1 is KGHDR and CDR2 is SFDVKD. The CDR3 covers 14 residues. The CDR3: CGTSCRRFEDEQYF. The CDR3 DNA reads TGTGGCACCAGTTGTAGGAGGTTCGAGGACGAGCAGTACTTC.

As concerns this clonotype: A much larger clonotype is one base distant, so this may be a read error. The V call is TRBV11-2, the J call TRBJ1-2; D possibly corresponds to TRBD1 (6 bases). The CDR3 is 15 amino acids. CDR1 and CDR2 from the germline V gene are SGHAT and FQNNGV. Trimming pared 8 bases from V and 2 bases from J, leaving 18 bases between. The CDR3 is CASGYNQGLNYGYTF. For the CDR3, the DNA is TGTGCCAGCGGCTACAACCAGGGGCTCAACTATGGCTACACCTTC.

This clonotype was seen many times. The CDR3 is CASSLPSGSVGEQFF. CDR3 sequence (DNA): TGCGCCAGCAGCTTGCCTAGCGGGAGTGTGGGTGAGCAGTTCTTC. This chain joins TRBV5-1 and TRBJ2-1; 10 bases match TRBD2. With 1 base clipped from V and 9 bases from J, the junction kept 7 bases outside the gene matches. Germline V gene data show CDR1 as SGHRS and CDR2 as YFSETQ. CDR3 size: 15 residues.

This clonotype was counted ten times or more. The rearrangement joins TRBV12-3 or TRBV12-4 to TRBJ2-7; TRBD2 is a possible D gene (5 bases). This CDR3 has 15 residues. The V and J ends lost 3 bases and 2 bases respectively, with 14 bases between them. CDR3 DNA sequence: TGTGCCAGCAGTTTGGTCGCGGCGGGTCCCTACGAGCAGTACTTC. The encoded protein is CASSLVAAGPYEQYF.

This clonotype has at least ten counts. The V and J genes are TRBV6-2 or TRBV6-3 and TRBJ2-1; D not certain. The CDR3 has 14 amino acids. V lost 2 bases and J lost 3, with 8 bases in between. Germline lookup yields CDR1 MNHEY and CDR2 SVGEGT. As DNA, the CDR3 is TGTGCCAGCAGTTACCAGGATGACTACAATGAGCAGTTCTTC. Its protein is CASSYQDDYNEQFF.

This clonotype came up many times. The gene calls are TRBV4-1 and TRBJ2-3; D not resolved. There are 11 residues in the CDR3. CDR1 and CDR2 (germline): MGHRA, YSYEKL. V was clipped by 0 bases and J by 7 bases, with 2 bases between them. The DNA for the CDR3 is TGCGCCAGCAGCCAAGATAATACGCAGTATTTT. Translation gives CASSQDNTQYF.